This TCR beta chain was found in a study of blood T cell repertoires in COVID-19. For the study at large: Sources were T cells, B-cell-depleted T cells, or PBMCs; the material itself was cDNA or gDNA.

Produced via immunoSEQ multiplex PCR; TCRdb's table is partial and in-frame only. In the table there are about 130,000 clones, 86% of which are singletons. Patients in Seattle were enrolled during active infection, then followed longitudinally. The CDR3 runs to 13 residues. The germline V gene has CDR1 LNHDA and CDR2 SQIVND (reference sequence). V was pared by 5 bases and J by 5 bases, with 12 bases between. This chain links TRBV19 with TRBJ2-5; a possible D gene is TRBD1 (5 bases). This receptor was taken from a woman in her sixties or seventies with COVID-19, enrolled during active disease. Sequencing was done on a sample of peripheral blood. The CDR3 sequence: CASSFRAVETQYF. CDR3 nucleotides: TGTGCCAGTAGTTTCAGGGCCGTGGAGACCCAGTACTTC.